This record covers a single T cell receptor (beta chain). Its antigen remains unknown. Profiling relied on immunoSEQ multiplex PCR, and the TCRdb table lists in-frame clones only, not all of them. The sample includes roughly 2.2 million clones, around 93% of them seen just once. The data were obtained in a study of shared clonotypes between healthy human individuals. Study-level points and caveats: Represented diversity, genetic and exposure-history alike, was limited by few donors.

CDR3 size: 14 residues. What was sequenced was naive CD4+ T cells from PBMCs. Subset here: CD45RA+ positively selected. The chain uses TRBV21-1 and TRBJ1-1. TRBV21-1 is an annotated pseudogene. The TCR originated in a man aged 18 to 29 in good health. Some clones in this sample may be carry-over from other donors' samples. CDR3 sequence reads: CASRWGPMNTEAFF. The CDR3 DNA sequence: TGTGCCAGCAGATGGGGACCTATGAACACTGAAGCTTTCTTT.